The present entry profiles one T cell receptor (beta chain) with its context. These data come from a study of blood T cell repertoires in COVID-19. Assay: immunoSEQ multiplex PCR; the TCRdb copy retains only in-frame clones and omits some. Of roughly 380,000 clones listed, about 90% are singletons. Specimen: PBMCs or T cells enriched from blood (not recorded which). The sequence was collected from a woman aged 25-40 years who had recovered from COVID-19.

CDR3 sequence reads: CASSVLAGATYEQYF. DNA of the CDR3: TGTGCCAGCAGTGTACTGGCGGGGGCCACCTACGAGCAGTACTTC. V gene TRBV2 combines with J gene TRBJ2-7, with D possibly matching TRBD2 (7 bases). This CDR3 contains 15 residues. The V end lost 4 bases, the J end lost 2 bases, and 15 bases lay between the germline ends. CDR1 is SNHLY and CDR2 is FYNNEI in the germline V gene.